The text below deals with one T cell receptor (beta chain). From germline, CDR1 is SGHVS and CDR2 FQNEAQ. There are 17 residues in the CDR3. V lost 5 bases and J lost 1; bases outside the gene matches: 13. The sample originates from a study of type 1 regulatory T cells. In the study overall: An in vitro protocol generated T-allo10, a Tr1-enriched, alloantigen-specific CD4 T cell product.

A single record per CDR3 protein comes from TCRdb applying MiXCR to the reads. The data hold 80,000 to 100,000 distinct CDR3 sequences, with roughly 28% observed a single time. This chain uses TRBV7-8 with TRBJ2-5, with 7 bases matching TRBD2. This receptor was obtained from a human donor in good health. The sequencing sample was made of CD4+ T cells, either the whole sample or a sorted fraction (not recorded which). This chain's CDR3 is CASSPPRSGTTQETQYF. In nucleotides, the CDR3 is TGTGCCAGCAGCCCCCCGCGGAGCGGGACTACCCAAGAGACCCAGTACTTC.